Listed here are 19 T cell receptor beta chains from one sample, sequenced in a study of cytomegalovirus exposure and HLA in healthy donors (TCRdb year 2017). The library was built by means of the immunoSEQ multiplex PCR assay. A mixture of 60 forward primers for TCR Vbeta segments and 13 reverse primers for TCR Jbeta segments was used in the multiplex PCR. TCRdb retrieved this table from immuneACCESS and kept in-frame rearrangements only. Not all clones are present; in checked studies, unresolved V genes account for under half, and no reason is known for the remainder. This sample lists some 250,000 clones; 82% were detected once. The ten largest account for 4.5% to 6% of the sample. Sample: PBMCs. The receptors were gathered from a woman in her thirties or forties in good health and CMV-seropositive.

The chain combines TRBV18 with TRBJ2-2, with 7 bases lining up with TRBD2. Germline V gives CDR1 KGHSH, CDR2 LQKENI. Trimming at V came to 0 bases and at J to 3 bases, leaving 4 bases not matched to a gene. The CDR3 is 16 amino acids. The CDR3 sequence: CASSPPAGVDTGELFF. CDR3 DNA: TGTGCCAGCTCACCACCGGCGGGGGTAGACACCGGGGAGCTGTTTTTT.

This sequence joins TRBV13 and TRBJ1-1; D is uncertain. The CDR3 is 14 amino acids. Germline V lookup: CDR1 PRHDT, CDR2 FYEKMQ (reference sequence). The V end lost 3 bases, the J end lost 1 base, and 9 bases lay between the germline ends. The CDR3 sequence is CASSFTTRNTEAFF. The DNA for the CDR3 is TGTGCCAGCAGCTTTACAACACGGAACACTGAAGCTTTCTTT. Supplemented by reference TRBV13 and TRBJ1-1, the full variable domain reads AAGVIQSPRHLIKEKRETATLKCYPIPRHDTVYWYQQGPGQDPQFLISFYEKMQSDKGSIPDRFSAQQFSDYHSELNMSSLELGDSALYFCASSFTTRNTEAFFGQGTRLTVV.

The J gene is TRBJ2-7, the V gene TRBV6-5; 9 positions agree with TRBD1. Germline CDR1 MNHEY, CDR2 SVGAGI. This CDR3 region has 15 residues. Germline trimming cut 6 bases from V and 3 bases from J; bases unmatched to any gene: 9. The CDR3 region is CASRPGTGTHYEQYF. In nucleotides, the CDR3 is TGTGCCAGCAGACCGGGGACAGGGACCCACTACGAGCAGTACTTC.

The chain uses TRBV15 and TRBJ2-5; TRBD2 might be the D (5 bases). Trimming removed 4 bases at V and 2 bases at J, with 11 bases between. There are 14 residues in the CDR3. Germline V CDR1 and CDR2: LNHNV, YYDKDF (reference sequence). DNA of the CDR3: TGTGCCACCAGCAAAACTAGGAGTCAAGAGACCCAGTACTTC. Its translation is CATSKTRSQETQYF.

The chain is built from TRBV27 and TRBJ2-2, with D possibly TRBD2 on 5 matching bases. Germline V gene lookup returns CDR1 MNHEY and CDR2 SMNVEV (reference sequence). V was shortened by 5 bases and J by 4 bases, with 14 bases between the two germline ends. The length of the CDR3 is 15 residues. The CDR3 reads CASSPSLGSTGELFF. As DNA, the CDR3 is TGTGCCAGCAGTCCCTCTTTGGGGAGCACCGGGGAGCTGTTTTTT.

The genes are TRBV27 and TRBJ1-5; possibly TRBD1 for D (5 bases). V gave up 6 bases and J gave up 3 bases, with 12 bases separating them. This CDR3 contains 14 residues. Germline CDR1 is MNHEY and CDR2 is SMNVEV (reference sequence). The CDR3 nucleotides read TGTGCCAGCAGGGGTCGGGGGAACAATCAGCCCCAGCATTTT. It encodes CASRGRGNNQPQHF.

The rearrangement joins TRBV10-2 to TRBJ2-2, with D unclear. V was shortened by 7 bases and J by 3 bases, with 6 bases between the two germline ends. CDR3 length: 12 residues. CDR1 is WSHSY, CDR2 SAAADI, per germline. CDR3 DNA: TGCGCCAGCAAGGCGGACACCGGGGAGCTGTTTTTT. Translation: CASKADTGELFF.

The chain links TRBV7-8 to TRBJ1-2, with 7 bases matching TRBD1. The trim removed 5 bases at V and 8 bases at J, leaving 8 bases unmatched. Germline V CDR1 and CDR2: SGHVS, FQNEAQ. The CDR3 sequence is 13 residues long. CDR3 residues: CASSPDRVGGYTF. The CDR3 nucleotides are TGTGCCAGCAGCCCTGACAGGGTAGGCGGCTACACCTTC. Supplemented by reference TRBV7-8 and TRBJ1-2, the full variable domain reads GAGVSQSPRYKVAKRGQDVALRCDPISGHVSLFWYQQALGQGPEFLTYFQNEAQLDKSGLPSDRFFAERPEGSVSTLKIQRTQQEDSAVYLCASSPDRVGGYTFGSGTRLTVV.

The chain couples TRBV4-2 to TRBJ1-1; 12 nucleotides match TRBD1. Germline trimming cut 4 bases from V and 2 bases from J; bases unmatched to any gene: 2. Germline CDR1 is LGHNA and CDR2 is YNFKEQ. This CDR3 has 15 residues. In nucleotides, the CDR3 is TGTGCCAGCAGCCGGGGGACAGGGGGCAACACTGAAGCTTTCTTT. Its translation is CASSRGTGGNTEAFF.

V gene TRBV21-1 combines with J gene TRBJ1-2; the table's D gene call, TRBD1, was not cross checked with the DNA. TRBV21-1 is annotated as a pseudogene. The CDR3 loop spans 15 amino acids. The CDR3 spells CASSRRGDTEYGYTF. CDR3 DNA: TGTGCCAGCAGCAGGAGAGGGGACACTGAATATGGCTACACCTTC.

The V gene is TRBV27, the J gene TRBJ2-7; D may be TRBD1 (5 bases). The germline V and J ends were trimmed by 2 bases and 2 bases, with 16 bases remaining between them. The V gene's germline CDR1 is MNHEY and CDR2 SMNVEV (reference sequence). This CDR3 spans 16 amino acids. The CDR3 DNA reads TGTGCCAGCAGTTTAGCTATCCAGGGTTACACCTACGAGCAGTACTTC. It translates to CASSLAIQGYTYEQYF.

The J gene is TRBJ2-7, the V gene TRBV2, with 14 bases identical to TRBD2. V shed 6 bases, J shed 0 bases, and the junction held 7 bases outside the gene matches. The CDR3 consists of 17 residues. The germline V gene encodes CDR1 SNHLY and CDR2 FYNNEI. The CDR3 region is CASSQGLAGGSSYEQYF. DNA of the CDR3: TGTGCCAGCAGCCAAGGACTAGCGGGGGGTTCCTCCTACGAGCAGTACTTC. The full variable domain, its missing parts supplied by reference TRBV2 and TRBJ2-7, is EPEVTQTPSHQVTQMGQEVILRCVPISNHLYFYWYRQILGQKVEFLVSFYNNEISEKSEIFDDQFSVERPDGSNFTLKIRSTKLEDSAMYFCASSQGLAGGSSYEQYFGPGTRLTVT.

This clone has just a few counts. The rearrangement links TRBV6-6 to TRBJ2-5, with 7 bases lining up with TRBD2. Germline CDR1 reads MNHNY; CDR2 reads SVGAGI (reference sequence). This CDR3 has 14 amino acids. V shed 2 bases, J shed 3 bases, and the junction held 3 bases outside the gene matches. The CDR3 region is CASSYGGEKETQYF. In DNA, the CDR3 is TGTGCCAGCAGTTACGGGGGGGAGAAAGAGACCCAGTACTTC.

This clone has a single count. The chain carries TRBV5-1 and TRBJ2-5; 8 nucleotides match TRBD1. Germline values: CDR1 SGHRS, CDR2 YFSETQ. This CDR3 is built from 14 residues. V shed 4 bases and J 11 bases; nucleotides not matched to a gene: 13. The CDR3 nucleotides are TGCGCCAGCAGCGACGGACAGGGCGTCGGGGAGCAGTACTTC. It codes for CASSDGQGVGEQYF.

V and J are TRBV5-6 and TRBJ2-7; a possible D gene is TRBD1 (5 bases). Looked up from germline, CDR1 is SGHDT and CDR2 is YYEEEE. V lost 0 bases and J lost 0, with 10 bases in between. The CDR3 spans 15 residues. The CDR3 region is CASSLGFRDSYEQYF. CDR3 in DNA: TGTGCCAGCAGCTTGGGTTTCAGGGACTCCTACGAGCAGTACTTC.

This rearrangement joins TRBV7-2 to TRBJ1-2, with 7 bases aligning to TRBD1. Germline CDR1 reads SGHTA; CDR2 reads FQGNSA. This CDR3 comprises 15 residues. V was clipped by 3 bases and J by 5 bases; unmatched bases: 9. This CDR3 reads CASSFGPTTGYGYTF. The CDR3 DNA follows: TGTGCCAGCAGCTTCGGACCGACGACAGGGTATGGCTACACCTTC.

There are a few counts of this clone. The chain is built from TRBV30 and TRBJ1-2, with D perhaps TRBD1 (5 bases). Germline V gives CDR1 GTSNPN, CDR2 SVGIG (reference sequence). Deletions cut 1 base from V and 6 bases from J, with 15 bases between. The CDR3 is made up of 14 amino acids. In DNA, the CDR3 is TGTGCCTGGAGTGCATCCCTTACAGGCGATGGCTACACCTTC. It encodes CAWSASLTGDGYTF.

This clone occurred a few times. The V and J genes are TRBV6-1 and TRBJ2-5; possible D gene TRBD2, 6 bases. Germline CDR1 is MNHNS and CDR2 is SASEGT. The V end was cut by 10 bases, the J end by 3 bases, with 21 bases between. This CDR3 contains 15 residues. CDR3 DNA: TGTGCCACCTCGCCCCCAGGGAGGACTAAAGAGACCCAGTACTTC. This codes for CATSPPGRTKETQYF.

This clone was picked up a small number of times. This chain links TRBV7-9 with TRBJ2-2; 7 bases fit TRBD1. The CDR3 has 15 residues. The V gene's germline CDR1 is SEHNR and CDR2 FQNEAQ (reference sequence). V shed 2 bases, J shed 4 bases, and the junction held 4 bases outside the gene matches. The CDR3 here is CASSLRRGPTGELFF. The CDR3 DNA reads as TGTGCCAGCAGCTTAAGAAGGGGGCCCACCGGGGAGCTGTTTTTT.